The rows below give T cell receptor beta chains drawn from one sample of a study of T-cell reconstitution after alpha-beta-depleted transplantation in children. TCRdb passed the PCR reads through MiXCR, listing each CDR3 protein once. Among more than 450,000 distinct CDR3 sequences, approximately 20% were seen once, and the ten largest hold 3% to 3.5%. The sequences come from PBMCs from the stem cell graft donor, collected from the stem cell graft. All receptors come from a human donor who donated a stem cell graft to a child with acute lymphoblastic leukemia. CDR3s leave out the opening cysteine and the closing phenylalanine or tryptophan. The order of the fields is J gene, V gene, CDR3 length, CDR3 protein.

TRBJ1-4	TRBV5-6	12	ASSFGTGYEKLF
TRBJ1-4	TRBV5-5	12	ASRGGRSNEKLF
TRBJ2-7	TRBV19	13	ASSWPAAGDYEQY
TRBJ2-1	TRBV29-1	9	SVRYYNEQF
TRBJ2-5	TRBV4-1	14	ASSGGTSGKQETQY
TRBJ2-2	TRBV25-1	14	ASSEGTGIYTGELF
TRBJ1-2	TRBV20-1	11	SALPDEGGGYT
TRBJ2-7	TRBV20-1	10	SARPTAYEQY
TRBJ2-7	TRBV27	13	ASSFSGGGFYEQY
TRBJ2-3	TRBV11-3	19	ASSLVGTSGIDTASTDTQY
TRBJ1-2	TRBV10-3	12	AISEWTGNYGYT
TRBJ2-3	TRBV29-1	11	SVDPGLTDTQY
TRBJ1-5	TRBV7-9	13	ASSLAAAPNQPQH
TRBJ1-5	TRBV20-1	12	SARPGSRWESQH
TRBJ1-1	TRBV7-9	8	ASSALEAF
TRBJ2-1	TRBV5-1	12	ASSPDTGQTLQF
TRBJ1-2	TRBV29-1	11	SVRTEANYGYT
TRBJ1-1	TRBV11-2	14	ASSRTGLSLNTEAF
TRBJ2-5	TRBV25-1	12	ASSGEDLQETQY
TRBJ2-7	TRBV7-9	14	ASSSTLTGEPYEQY
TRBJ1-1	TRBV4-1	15	ASSQDGGRAGNTEAF
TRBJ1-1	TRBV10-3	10	AADSMNTEAF
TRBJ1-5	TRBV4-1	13	ASSQHRHSNQPQH
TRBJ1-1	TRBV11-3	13	ASSLTGTGQTEAF
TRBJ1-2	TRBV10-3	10	ASQGADYGYT
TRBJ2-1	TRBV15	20	ATSRTDLNSGRALSLSNEQF
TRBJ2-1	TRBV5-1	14	ASSLSASVTYNEQF
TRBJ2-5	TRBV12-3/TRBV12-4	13	ASSFYITGGETQY
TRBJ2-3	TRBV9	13	ASSVEGTDTDTQY
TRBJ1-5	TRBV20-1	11	STHAGVSQPQH
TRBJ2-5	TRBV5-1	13	ASSSGPNQAETQY
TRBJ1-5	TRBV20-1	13	SASNGQGAGQPQH
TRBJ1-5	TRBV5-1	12	ASSLAPENQPQH
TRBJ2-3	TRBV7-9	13	ASSLLTGRSDTQY
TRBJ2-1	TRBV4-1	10	ASSPLAGEQF
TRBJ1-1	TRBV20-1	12	SAIPAGKETEAF
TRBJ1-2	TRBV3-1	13	ASSPPSWDRDGYT
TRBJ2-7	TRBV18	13	ASSPGQSGPYEQY
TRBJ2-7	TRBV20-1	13	SARVLAGVSYEQY
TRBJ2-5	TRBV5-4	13	ASSTYRTGQETQY
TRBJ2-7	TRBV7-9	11	ASSETHGYEQY
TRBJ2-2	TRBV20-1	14	SASGGASRRTGELF
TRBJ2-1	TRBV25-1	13	ASSDSSGRYNEQF
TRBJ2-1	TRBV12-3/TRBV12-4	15	ASSLAAGATAYNEQF
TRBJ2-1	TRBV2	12	ASSMDRVRDEQF